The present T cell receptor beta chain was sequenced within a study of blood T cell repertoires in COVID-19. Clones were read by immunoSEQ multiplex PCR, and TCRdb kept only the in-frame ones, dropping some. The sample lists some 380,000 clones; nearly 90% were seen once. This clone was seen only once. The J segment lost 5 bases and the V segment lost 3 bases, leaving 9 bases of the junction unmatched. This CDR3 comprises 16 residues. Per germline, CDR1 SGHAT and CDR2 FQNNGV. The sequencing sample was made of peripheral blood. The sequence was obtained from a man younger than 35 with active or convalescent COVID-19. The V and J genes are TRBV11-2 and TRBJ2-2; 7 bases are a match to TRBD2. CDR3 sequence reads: CASSFLGGSYTGELFF. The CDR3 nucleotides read TGTGCCAGCAGCTTCCTTGGCGGGAGTTATACCGGGGAGCTGTTTTTT. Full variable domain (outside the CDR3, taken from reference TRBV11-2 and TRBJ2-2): EAGVAQSPRYKIIEKRQSVAFWCNPISGHATLYWYQQILGQGPKLLIQFQNNGVVDDSQLPKDRFSAERLKGVDSTLKIQPAKLEDSAVYLCASSFLGGSYTGELFFGEGSRLTVL.